This TCR beta chain was sequenced for a study of CD8+ T cells in alopecia areata. Study as a whole: Tofacitinib exposure lasted 6 to 18 months, followed by 6 months off drug.

The study, taken as a whole, reports: Administration of tofacitinib significantly diminished scalp clonality and expanded CD8+ clones within the top 100. Tofacitinib did not eliminate many expanded lesional clones from scalp or blood.

RNA extraction and reverse transcription yielded cDNA as sequencing template. Profiling relied on immunoSEQ multiplex PCR, and the TCRdb table lists in-frame clones only, not all of them. This sample yields some 200,000 clones, of which around 58% are seen a single time; 10% to 15% belongs to the top ten. In the case of this clone: The antigen remains undetermined.

Treatment meaning: oral pan-JAK inhibitor, 5-10 mg twice daily. The authors sorted CD4+ and CD8+ T cells from PBMCs. Germline-derived CDR1 and CDR2 are MNHEY and SMNVEV (reference sequence). Trimming took 6 bases from V and 0 from J, leaving 15 bases between them. The CDR3 loop spans 16 amino acids. The chain uses TRBV27 and TRBJ2-1; D may be TRBD1 (5 bases). The receptor was derived from a human donor with alopecia areata. The input for sequencing was CD8+ T cells sorted from blood, taken at week 24, from a patient treated with tofacitinib. The CDR3 DNA reads as TGTGCCAGCAGCCCGAATCAGGGTAGCTCCTACAATGAGCAGTTCTTC. As protein: CASSPNQGSSYNEQFF.